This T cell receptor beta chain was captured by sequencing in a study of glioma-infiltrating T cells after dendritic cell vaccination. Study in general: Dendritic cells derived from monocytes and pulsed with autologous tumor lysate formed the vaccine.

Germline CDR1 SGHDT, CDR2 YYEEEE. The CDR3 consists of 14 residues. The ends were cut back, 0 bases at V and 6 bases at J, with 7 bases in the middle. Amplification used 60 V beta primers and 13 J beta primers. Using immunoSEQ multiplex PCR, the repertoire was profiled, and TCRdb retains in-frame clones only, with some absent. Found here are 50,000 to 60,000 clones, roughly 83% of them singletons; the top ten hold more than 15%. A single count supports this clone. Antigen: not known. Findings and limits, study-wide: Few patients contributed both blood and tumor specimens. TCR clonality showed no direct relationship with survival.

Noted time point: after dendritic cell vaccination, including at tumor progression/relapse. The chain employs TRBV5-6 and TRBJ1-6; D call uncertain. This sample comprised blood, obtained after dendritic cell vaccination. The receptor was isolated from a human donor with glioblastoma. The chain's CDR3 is CASSLDSFNSPLHF. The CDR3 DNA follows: TGTGCCAGCAGCTTGGACAGCTTTAATTCACCCCTCCACTTT.